The 7 T cell receptor beta chains reported below all come from one sample, sequenced in a study of cytomegalovirus exposure and HLA in healthy donors. The primer mix had 60 Vbeta and 13 Jbeta primers. The method was immunoSEQ multiplex PCR; TCRdb's version includes in-frame clones alone and lacks a portion of them. The sample gives a few hundred thousand clones, approximately 80% of which show up once; about 3.1% is in the top ten. Sequencing used PBMCs. Receptors originate from a man aged 25 to 40 in good health and CMV-seronegative.

This rearrangement joins TRBV2 to TRBJ2-7, with TRBD1 as a possible D gene (5 bases). V was clipped by 5 bases and J by 2 bases, with 10 bases between them. The CDR3 loop spans 13 amino acids. Germline V CDR1 and CDR2: SNHLY, FYNNEI. The CDR3 reads CASSKDMTYEQYF. CDR3 in DNA: TGTGCCAGCAGTAAGGACATGACCTACGAGCAGTACTTC.

This chain connects TRBV27 to TRBJ2-5, with TRBD2 identical over 14 bases. CDR1 MNHEY and CDR2 SMNVEV come from the germline V gene (reference sequence). The CDR3 consists of 18 residues. The V and J ends lost 6 bases and 4 bases, in that order; junction bases with no gene match: 13. This CDR3 is CASRRLAGGPGVPETQYF. The CDR3 nucleotides read TGTGCCAGCAGGAGACTAGCGGGGGGGCCAGGGGTCCCAGAGACCCAGTACTTC.

This clone is a singleton in its sample. The chain joins TRBV6-1 to TRBJ2-3, with TRBD1 matching over 10 bases. The CDR3 is 20 amino acids. Per the germline V gene, CDR1 is MNHNS and CDR2 is SASEGT. With 2 bases clipped from V and 3 bases from J, the junction kept 17 bases outside the gene matches. In nucleotides, the CDR3 is TGTGCCAGCAGTGAACGGGGACAGGGGCTGAGACCCGAGATTACAGATACGCAGTATTTT. Protein: CASSERGQGLRPEITDTQYF.

Notes on this clone: At one end, the junction sequence differs from germline, possibly due to a read error. The same CDR3 is also encoded by other DNA sequences in this sample. The chain joins TRBV5-1 to TRBJ1-5, with a tentative D call TRBD1 (6 bases). CDR1 SGHRS and CDR2 YFSETQ come from the germline V gene. The CDR3 spans 12 residues. CDR3 DNA sequence: TGTGCCAGCAGCCCGGACAGAGAGCCCCAGCATTTT. Translating it yields CASSPDREPQHF. Variable domain in full (rest from reference TRBV5-1 and TRBJ1-5): KAGVTQTPRYLIKTRGQQVTLSCSPISGHRSVSWYQQTPGQGLQFLFEYFSETQRNKGNFPGRFSGRQFSNSRSEMNVSTLELGDSALYLCASSPDREPQHFGDGTRLSIL.

The V and J genes are TRBV6-1 and TRBJ1-1; D may be TRBD1 (6 bases). V shed 3 bases and J shed 0 bases, with 17 bases lying between them. CDR1 is MNHNS, CDR2 SASEGT, per germline. This CDR3 region has 17 residues. Written as DNA, the CDR3 is TGTGCCAGCAGTGACGCCGGGACACCCTTTTTGAACACTGAAGCTTTCTTT. Translation gives CASSDAGTPFLNTEAFF.

This clone was seen once. The chain has TRBV6-6 and TRBJ1-5; weak D call: TRBD1 (5 bases). This CDR3 has 14 amino acids. V dropped 4 bases and J dropped 4 bases, with 11 bases sitting between them. Germline CDR1 reads MNHNY; CDR2 reads SVGAGI (reference sequence). In nucleotides, the CDR3 is TGTGCCAGCAGTTTGCAGGGTGGAAATCAGCCCCAGCATTTT. Protein: CASSLQGGNQPQHF.

This sequence joins TRBV19 and TRBJ2-1; 7 positions agree with TRBD1. Per germline, CDR1 LNHDA and CDR2 SQIVND (reference sequence). This CDR3 is 14 amino acids long. The junction had 4 bases not matched to a gene; V was cut back by 8 bases and J by 0 bases. In DNA, the CDR3 is TGTGCCAGTGTGAGGGGGCCCTCCTACAATGAGCAGTTCTTC. It encodes CASVRGPSYNEQFF.